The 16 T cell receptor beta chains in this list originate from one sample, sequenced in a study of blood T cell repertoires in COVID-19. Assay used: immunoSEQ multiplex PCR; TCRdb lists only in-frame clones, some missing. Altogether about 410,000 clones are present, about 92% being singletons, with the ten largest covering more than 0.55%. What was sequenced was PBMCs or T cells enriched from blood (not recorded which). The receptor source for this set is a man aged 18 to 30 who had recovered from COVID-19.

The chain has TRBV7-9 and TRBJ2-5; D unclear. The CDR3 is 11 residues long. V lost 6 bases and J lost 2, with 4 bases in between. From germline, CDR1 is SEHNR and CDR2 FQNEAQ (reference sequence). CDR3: CASRLQETQYF. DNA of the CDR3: TGTGCCAGCAGACTTCAAGAGACCCAGTACTTC. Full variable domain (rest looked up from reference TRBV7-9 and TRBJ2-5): DTGVSQNPRHKITKRGQNVTFRCDPISEHNRLYWYRQTLGQGPEFLTYFQNEAQLEKSRLLSDRFSAERPKGSFSTLEIQRTEQGDSAMYLCASRLQETQYFGPGTRLLVL.

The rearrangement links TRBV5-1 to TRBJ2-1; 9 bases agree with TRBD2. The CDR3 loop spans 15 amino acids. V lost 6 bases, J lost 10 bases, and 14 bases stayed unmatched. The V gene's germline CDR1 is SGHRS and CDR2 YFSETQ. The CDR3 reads CASTGFPSGMVEQFF. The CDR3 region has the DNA TGCGCCAGCACAGGCTTCCCTAGCGGGATGGTGGAGCAGTTCTTC.

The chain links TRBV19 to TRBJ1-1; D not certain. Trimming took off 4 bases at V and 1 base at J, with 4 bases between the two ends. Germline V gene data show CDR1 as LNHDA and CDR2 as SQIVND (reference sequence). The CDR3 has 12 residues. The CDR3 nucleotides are TGTGCCAGTAGTAGCGCGAACACTGAAGCTTTCTTT. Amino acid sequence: CASSSANTEAFF.

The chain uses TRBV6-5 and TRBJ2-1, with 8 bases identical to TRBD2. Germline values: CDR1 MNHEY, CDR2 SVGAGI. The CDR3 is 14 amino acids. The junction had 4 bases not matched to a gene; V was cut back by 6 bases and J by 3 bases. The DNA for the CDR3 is TGTGCCAGCAGGAGAGCGGGAGACTACAATGAGCAGTTCTTC. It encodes CASRRAGDYNEQFF.

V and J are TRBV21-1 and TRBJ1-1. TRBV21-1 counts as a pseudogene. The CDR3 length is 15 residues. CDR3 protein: CASSKAPGTQGVTFF. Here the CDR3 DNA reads TGTGCCAGCAGCAAAGCGCCCGGGACTCAAGGGGTGACTTTCTTT.

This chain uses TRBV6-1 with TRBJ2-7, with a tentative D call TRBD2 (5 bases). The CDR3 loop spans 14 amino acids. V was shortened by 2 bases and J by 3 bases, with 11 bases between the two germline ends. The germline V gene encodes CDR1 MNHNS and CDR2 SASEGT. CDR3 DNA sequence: TGTGCCAGCAGTGAAACTTGGGGAGACTACGAGCAGTACTTC. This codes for CASSETWGDYEQYF.

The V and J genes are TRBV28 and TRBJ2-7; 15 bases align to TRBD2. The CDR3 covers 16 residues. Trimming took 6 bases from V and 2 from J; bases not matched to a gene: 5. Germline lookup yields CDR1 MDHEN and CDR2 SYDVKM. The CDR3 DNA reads TGTGCCAGCAGGAAGGGACTAGCGGGAGGCACCTACGAGCAGTACTTC. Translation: CASRKGLAGGTYEQYF.

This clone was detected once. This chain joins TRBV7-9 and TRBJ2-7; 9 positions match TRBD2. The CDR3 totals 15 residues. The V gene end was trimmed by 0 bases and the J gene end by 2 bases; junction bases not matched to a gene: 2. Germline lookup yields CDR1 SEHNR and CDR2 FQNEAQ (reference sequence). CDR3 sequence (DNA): TGTGCCAGCAGCTTAGCTAGCGGGGGCCCCTACGAGCAGTACTTC. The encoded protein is CASSLASGGPYEQYF.

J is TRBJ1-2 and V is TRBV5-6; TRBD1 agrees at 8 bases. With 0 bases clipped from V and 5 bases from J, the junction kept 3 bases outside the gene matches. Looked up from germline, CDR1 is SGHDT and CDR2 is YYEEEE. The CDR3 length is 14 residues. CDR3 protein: CASSLAGGGYGYTF. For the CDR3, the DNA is TGTGCCAGCAGCTTGGCAGGGGGCGGTTATGGCTACACCTTC.

As DNA, the CDR3 is TGCGCCAGCAGCCCCCCGACTAGCGGGAGTGGCGCAGATACGCAGTATTTT. This encodes CASSPPTSGSGADTQYF. The chain combines TRBV5-1 with TRBJ2-3; the match to TRBD2 covers 12 bases. Unmatched junction bases numbered 10, after V lost 4 bases and J lost 4 bases. This CDR3 comprises 17 residues. The germline gives CDR1 SGHRS, CDR2 YFSETQ.

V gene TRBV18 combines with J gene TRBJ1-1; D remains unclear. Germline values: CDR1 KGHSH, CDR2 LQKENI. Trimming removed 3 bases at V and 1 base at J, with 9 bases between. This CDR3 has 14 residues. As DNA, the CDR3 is TGTGCCAGCTCACCCGCTCGGGGGAACACTGAAGCTTTCTTT. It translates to CASSPARGNTEAFF.

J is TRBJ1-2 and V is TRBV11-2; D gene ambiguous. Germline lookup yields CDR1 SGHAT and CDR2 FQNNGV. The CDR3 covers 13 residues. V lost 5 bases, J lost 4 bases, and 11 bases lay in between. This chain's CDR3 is CASSPRGSYGYTF. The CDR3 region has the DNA TGTGCCAGCAGCCCCCGAGGGAGCTATGGCTACACCTTC.

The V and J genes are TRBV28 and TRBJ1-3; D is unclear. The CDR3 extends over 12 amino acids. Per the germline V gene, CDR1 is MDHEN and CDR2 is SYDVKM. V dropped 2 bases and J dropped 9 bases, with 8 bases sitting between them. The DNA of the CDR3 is TGTGCCAGCAGTTTACAGCGGGGCACCATATATTTT. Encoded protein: CASSLQRGTIYF.

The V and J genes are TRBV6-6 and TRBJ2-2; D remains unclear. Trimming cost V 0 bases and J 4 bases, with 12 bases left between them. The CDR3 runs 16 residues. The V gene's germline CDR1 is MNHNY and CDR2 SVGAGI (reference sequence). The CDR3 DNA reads TGTGCCAGCAGTTACTCGATGGGCCCATTCACCGGGGAGCTGTTTTTT. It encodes CASSYSMGPFTGELFF.

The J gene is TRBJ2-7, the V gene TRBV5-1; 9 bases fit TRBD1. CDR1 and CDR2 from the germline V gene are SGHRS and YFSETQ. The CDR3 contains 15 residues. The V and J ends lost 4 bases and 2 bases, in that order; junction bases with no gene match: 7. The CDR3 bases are TGCGCCAGCAGCATACACAGGGGGCCGACCTACGAGCAGTACTTC. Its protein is CASSIHRGPTYEQYF. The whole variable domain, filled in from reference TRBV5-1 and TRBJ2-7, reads KAGVTQTPRYLIKTRGQQVTLSCSPISGHRSVSWYQQTPGQGLQFLFEYFSETQRNKGNFPGRFSGRQFSNSRSEMNVSTLELGDSALYLCASSIHRGPTYEQYFGPGTRLTVT.

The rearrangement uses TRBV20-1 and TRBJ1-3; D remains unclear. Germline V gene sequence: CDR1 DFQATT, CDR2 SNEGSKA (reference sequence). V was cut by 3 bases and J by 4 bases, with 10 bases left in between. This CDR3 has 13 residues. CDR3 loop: CSASPGGGNTIYF. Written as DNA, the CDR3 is TGCAGTGCTAGTCCGGGAGGGGGAAACACCATATATTTT.